Described below is a single T cell receptor (beta chain) sequence and its context. The antigen remains unidentified. The source of the sample is a study of T cell repertoires in cytomegalovirus infection. Study-level background: In the study, CMV epitopes included recently identified HLA-C-restricted and well-studied HLA-B-restricted ones. Public TCR beta signatures indicated both CMV infection and matching HLA type.

TCRdb reprocessed the reads with MiXCR, giving one entry per CDR3 protein. The sample yields about 220,000 distinct CDR3 sequences, 30% to 45% seen once. Whole-study results and caveats: Using cumulative public TCR beta family frequency, the authors identified those who carried CMV together with the relevant HLA.

Germline lookup yields CDR1 MNHEY and CDR2 SVGAGI. The V segment lost 2 bases and the J segment 0 bases; nucleotides outside the gene matches: 6. The CDR3 loop spans 17 amino acids. The starting material was CD8+ T cells from cultured PBMCs, obtained from culture after CMV antigen stimulation. This sequence originates from a human donor in good health (CMV status not recorded). Some clones in this sample may be carry-over from other donors' samples. The rearrangement uses TRBV6-5 and TRBJ2-1; 8 bases agree with TRBD1. Here the CDR3 DNA reads TGTGCCAGCAGTTACCGGACAGGGAGCAGCTCCTACAATGAGCAGTTCTTC. This gives the protein CASSYRTGSSSYNEQFF.